A selection of T cell receptor beta chains follows, all from one sample in a study of shared clonotypes between healthy human individuals. Method: immunoSEQ multiplex PCR; TCRdb's copy keeps in-frame clones and lacks some. The sample yields around 550,000 clones, 95% seen once. Source material: naive CD8+ T cells sorted from blood. The receptors were sampled from a woman aged 25 to 39 in good health. Both conserved end residues are part of each CDR3. The D gene is left open where the match is weak. Not all rows give a size; the values are once, few, many and, for expanded clones, a class.

>TRBJ2-1|.|TRBV29-1|.|12
CSVVGLPDEQFF
TGCAGCGTTGTCGGTCTCCCGGATGAGCAGTTCTTC
>TRBJ1-1|TRBD1|TRBV6-5|once|12
CASRRDSTEAFF
TGTGCCAGCCGCCGGGACAGCACTGAAGCTTTCTTT
>TRBJ1-1|TRBD1|TRBV27|.|13
CASSLRAGGEAFF
TGTGCCAGCAGTTTACGCGCAGGGGGTGAAGCTTTCTTT
>TRBJ2-5|.|TRBV13|.|13
CASSLGGSETQYF
TGTGCCAGCAGCTTAGGGGGATCGGAGACCCAGTACTTC
>TRBJ2-3|.|TRBV11-1|.|16
CASSPRPTTGKDTQYF
TGTGCCAGCAGCCCCAGACCGACAACAGGGAAAGATACGCAGTATTTT
>TRBJ2-7|TRBD2|TRBV19|.|15
CASSRGSGSSYEQYF
TGTGCCAGTAGTAGGGGTAGCGGGAGCTCCTACGAGCAGTACTTC
>TRBJ2-7|.|TRBV5-4|.|14
CASSTVQGSYEQYF
TGTGCCAGCAGCACTGTGCAGGGAAGCTACGAGCAGTACTTC
>TRBJ2-1|TRBD1|TRBV28|.|15
CASRYRGISYNEQFF
TGTGCCAGCAGATACAGGGGAATCTCCTACAATGAGCAGTTCTTC
>TRBJ1-2|TRBD1|TRBV7-9|.|15
CASSQSENRGSGYTF
TGTGCCAGCAGCCAAAGCGAGAACAGGGGCAGTGGCTACACCTTC
>TRBJ2-7|TRBD2|TRBV5-4|.|14
CASSFRGSSYEQYF
TGTGCCAGCAGCTTTCGCGGGAGCTCCTACGAGCAGTACTTC
>TRBJ2-7|.|TRBV6-1|.|15
CASSEYSKVRYEQYF
TGTGCCAGCAGTGAGTACAGTAAGGTTCGCTACGAGCAGTACTTC
>TRBJ2-1|.|TRBV4-1|.|13
CASSHPTRDEQFF
TGCGCCAGCAGCCACCCGACCCGCGATGAGCAGTTCTTC
>TRBJ1-4|.|TRBV27|.|13
CASSSLLLEKLFF
TGTGCCAGCAGCTCCCTGCTGTTGGAAAAACTGTTTTTT